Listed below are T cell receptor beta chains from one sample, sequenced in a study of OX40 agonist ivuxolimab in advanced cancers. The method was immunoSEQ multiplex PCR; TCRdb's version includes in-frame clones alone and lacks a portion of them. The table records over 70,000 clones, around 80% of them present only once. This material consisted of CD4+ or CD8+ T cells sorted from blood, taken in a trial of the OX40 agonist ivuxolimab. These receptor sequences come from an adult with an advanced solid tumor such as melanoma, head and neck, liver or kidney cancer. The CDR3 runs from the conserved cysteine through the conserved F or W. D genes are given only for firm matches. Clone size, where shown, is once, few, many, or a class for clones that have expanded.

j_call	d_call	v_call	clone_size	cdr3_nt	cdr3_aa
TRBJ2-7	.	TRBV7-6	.	TGTGCCAGCAGCTTATCGGACGGAACCTACGAGCAGTACTTC	CASSLSDGTYEQYF
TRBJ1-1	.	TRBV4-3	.	TGCGCCAGCAGCGGACGAACAGGGAGCCCTGAAGCTTTCTTT	CASSGRTGSPEAFF
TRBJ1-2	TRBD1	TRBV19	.	TGTGCCAGTAGTCCTAGGACAGGGAACTCTAACTATGGCTACACCTTC	CASSPRTGNSNYGYTF
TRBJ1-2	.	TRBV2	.	TGTGCCAGCAGCCCAAGGGTGGACAGCTACTATGGCTACACCTTC	CASSPRVDSYYGYTF
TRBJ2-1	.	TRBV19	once	TGTGCCAGTAGTCCATCCCGGGACTACAATGAGCAGTTCTTC	CASSPSRDYNEQFF
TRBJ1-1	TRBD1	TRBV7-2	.	TGTGCCAGCAGCCCCCGACAGGGTGGGGGGGCTTTCTTT	CASSPRQGGGAFF
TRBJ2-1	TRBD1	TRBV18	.	TGTGCCAGCTCACCACGGACAGGGGACAACAACAATGAGCAGTTCTTC	CASSPRTGDNNNEQFF
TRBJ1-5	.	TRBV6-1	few	TGTGCCAGCAGTGGTTTTCAGCCCCAGCATTTT	CASSGFQPQHF
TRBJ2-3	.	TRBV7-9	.	TGTGCCAGCAGCTTCACAGGGTTCGCAGATACGCAGTATTTT	CASSFTGFADTQYF
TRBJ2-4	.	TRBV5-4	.	TGTGCCAGCAGCTTCGGGGGAAACATTCAGTACTTC	CASSFGGNIQYF
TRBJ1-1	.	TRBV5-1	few	TGCGCCAGCAGCTTGGGGGAGACCGCGGGATATGGAAACACTGAAGCTTTCTTT	CASSLGETAGYGNTEAFF
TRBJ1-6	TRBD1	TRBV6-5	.	TGTGCCAGCACTACGGGACAGGCGAATTCACCCCTCCACTTT	CASTTGQANSPLHF
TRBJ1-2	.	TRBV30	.	TGTGCCTGGAGTGTGCAGGGAGACTATGGCTACACCTTC	CAWSVQGDYGYTF
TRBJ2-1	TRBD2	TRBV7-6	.	TGTGCCAGCAGCTTACATTACAGCGGGGGGGCGGAGAAAGATGAGCAGTTCTTC	CASSLHYSGGAEKDEQFF
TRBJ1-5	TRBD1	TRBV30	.	TGTGCCTGGAGCGTACCAGGCAGGGGGATGGGGGGAAATCAGCCCCAGCATTTT	CAWSVPGRGMGGNQPQHF
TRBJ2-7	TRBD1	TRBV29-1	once	TGCAGCGTTGGGGAGACAGGGGCGCGCCGGGAGCAGTACTTC	CSVGETGARREQYF
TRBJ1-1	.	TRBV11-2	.	TGTGCCAGCAGCTTATTGATTGAAGGATCGGCTGAAGCTTTCTTT	CASSLLIEGSAEAFF
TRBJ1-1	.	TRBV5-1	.	TGCGCCAGCAGTACAGGACGGAACACTGAAGCTTTCTTT	CASSTGRNTEAFF
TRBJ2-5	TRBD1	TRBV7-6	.	TGTGCCAGCACCGGACAGGGGAGCCGAGAGACCCAGTACTTC	CASTGQGSRETQYF
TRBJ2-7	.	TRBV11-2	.	TGTGCCAGCAGCTTACGGCAGACGTCCTACGAGCAGTACTTC	CASSLRQTSYEQYF
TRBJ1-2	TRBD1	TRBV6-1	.	TGTGCCAGCAGAACCGGGACAGGGAACTATGGCTACACCTTC	CASRTGTGNYGYTF
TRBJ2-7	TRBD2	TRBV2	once	TGTGCCAGCAGAACCAACAGCGGGAGGGACGGGGAGCAGTACTTC	CASRTNSGRDGEQYF
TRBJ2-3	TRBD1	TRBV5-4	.	TGTGCCAGCAGCTTGACAGGGGGGATTCGGGATACGCAGTATTTT	CASSLTGGIRDTQYF
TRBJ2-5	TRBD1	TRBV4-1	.	TGCGCCAGCAGCCAAGGGAAATCGACAGGGGGAGAGACCCAGTACTTC	CASSQGKSTGGETQYF
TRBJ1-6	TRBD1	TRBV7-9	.	TGTGCCAGCAGCTCCGCAGGTGGGGACAGGGGGCTTTCACCCCTCCACTTT	CASSSAGGDRGLSPLHF
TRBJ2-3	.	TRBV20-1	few	TGCAGTGCTATGTGGGTAGATACGCAGTATTTT	CSAMWVDTQYF
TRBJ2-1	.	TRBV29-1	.	TGCAGCGCCTTTTGGGGGGTCAACAATGAGCAGTTCTTC	CSAFWGVNNEQFF
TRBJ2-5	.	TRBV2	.	TGTGCCAGCCCCGGGTTAAACGCCGAGACCCAGTACTTC	CASPGLNAETQYF
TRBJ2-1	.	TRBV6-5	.	TGTGCCAGCAGTAGGCGTCCGGGGGATGAGCAGTTCTTC	CASSRRPGDEQFF
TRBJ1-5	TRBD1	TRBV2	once	TGTGCCAGCAGTGGGGGACAGGCCATTAATCAGCCCCAGCATTTT	CASSGGQAINQPQHF
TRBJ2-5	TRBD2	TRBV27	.	TGTGCCAGCAGTTTATGGACTAGCGGAGACAAGACCCAGTACTTC	CASSLWTSGDKTQYF
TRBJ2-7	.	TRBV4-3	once	TGCGCCAGCAGCCAGCAGCGGGTGGTGTCCTACGAGCAGTACTTC	CASSQQRVVSYEQYF
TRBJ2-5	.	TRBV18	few	TGTGCCAGCTCACCACCAAGCAGACAAGAGACCCAGTACTTC	CASSPPSRQETQYF
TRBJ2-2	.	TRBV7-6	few	TGTGCCAGCAGCCCGCGGGGCACCGGGGAGCTGTTTTTT	CASSPRGTGELFF
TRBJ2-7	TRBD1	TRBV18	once	TGTGCCAGCTCCCCCGGGACAGGGATTGTGTCCTACGAGCAGTACTTC	CASSPGTGIVSYEQYF
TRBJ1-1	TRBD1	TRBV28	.	TGTGCCAGCAGTGTTCCCCGGGACAGGTACACTGAAGCTTTCTTT	CASSVPRDRYTEAFF
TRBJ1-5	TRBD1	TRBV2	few	TGTACCGCCAGCAAACAGGGGAGAGACAATCAGCCCCAGCATTTT	CTASKQGRDNQPQHF
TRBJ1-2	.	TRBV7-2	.	TGTGCCAGCAGCTTAGGACTTAACTATGGCTACACCTTC	CASSLGLNYGYTF
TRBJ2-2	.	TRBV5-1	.	TGCGCCAGCAGCTTGGGGCAGGGCACCGGGGAGCTGTTTTTT	CASSLGQGTGELFF
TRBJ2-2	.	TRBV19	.	TGTGCCAGTAGTATCCAGGGGACCACCGGGGAGCTGTTTTTT	CASSIQGTTGELFF
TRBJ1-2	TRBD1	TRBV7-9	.	TGTGCCAGCAGCTTAGGGGACAGGAGGAACTATGGCTACACCTTC	CASSLGDRRNYGYTF
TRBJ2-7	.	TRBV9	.	TGTGCCAGCAGCGTAGGAGGGGGGGTCTCCTACGAGCAGTACTTC	CASSVGGGVSYEQYF
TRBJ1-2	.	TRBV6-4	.	TGTGCCAGCAGTCCCCGGGCCCTATATGGCTACACCTTC	CASSPRALYGYTF
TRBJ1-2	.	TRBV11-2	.	TGTGCCAGCAGCTCGTACATCAGGGATTCGCACGGCTACACCTTC	CASSSYIRDSHGYTF
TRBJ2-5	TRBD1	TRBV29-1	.	TGCAGCGTTGCCCCCGGGACAGGGGGCCGGGAGACCCAGTACTTC	CSVAPGTGGRETQYF
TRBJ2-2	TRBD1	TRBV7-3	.	TGTGCCAGCAGCCCAACAGGGGGCGCGAACACCGGGGAGCTGTTTTTT	CASSPTGGANTGELFF
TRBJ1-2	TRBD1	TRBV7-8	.	TGTGCCAGCAGCTCCTCCGGTTTTGGACAGGATATACGGGACACCTTC	CASSSSGFGQDIRDTF
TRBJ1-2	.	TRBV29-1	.	TGCAGCGTTGAGACAGTTCATAGGAGCTATGGCTACACCTTC	CSVETVHRSYGYTF
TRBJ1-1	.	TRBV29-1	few	TGCAGCGTTGAAAAGGGCAGATCTGAAGCTTTCTTT	CSVEKGRSEAFF
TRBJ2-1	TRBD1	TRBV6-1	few	TGTGCCAGCAGTCCGGACAGGGGCTACAATGAGCAGTTCTTC	CASSPDRGYNEQFF
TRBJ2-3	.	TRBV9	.	TGTGCCAGCAGCTTTGGACTTCAGGCAGATACGCAGTATTTT	CASSFGLQADTQYF
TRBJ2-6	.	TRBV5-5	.	TGTGCCAGCAGCTATGTAGGGGTTGGGGCCAACGTCCTGACTTTC	CASSYVGVGANVLTF